This T cell receptor (beta chain) derives from a study of T-cell memory formation after mild COVID-19. Study-level findings and limits: Nothing confirmed that second-wave clones peaking on day 37 were specific for SARS-CoV-2. Among CD4+ contracting clones, most were CM and EM, and CD8+ ones EMRA.

Of note for this clonotype: Its antigen is as yet unknown.

Barcoded TCR alpha and TCR beta cDNA libraries with UMIs came from 5'RACE using constant-segment primers. TCRdb re-derived calls from the 5' RACE reads in MiXCR, one entry per CDR3 protein. The data show 40,000 to 60,000 distinct CDR3 sequences, 7% to 8% seen once. The V gene end was trimmed by 5 bases and the J gene end by 0 bases; junction bases not matched to a gene: 8. The CDR3 length is 16 residues. The germline gives CDR1 SGHRS, CDR2 YFSETQ. Sequencing was carried out using PBMCs or a T cell subset sorted from them (not recorded which). V is TRBV5-1 and J is TRBJ2-5; 9 positions agree with TRBD2. The TCR sequence derives from a young man who had mild COVID-19 (a few samples of this study predate the infection). Cell type and time point are not known. The CDR3 region is CASSGRASGNQETQYF. CDR3 bases: TGCGCCAGCAGTGGTAGGGCTAGCGGGAACCAAGAGACCCAGTACTTC. Complete variable domain (other parts from reference TRBV5-1 and TRBJ2-5): KAGVTQTPRYLIKTRGQQVTLSCSPISGHRSVSWYQQTPGQGLQFLFEYFSETQRNKGNFPGRFSGRQFSNSRSEMNVSTLELGDSALYLCASSGRASGNQETQYFGPGTRLLVL.